This entry lists 16 T cell receptor beta chains sequenced from one sample in a study of blood T cells in healthy people across ages. Together with a sample-barcoded 5' primer, a J-beta primer mix was included in a second PCR lasting about 6 to 11 cycles. TCRdb called the 5' RACE reads again in MiXCR, with one record for every CDR3 protein. This sample carries approximately 800,000 distinct CDR3 sequences, 36% of them seen once, and the ten largest clones take around 13%. What was sequenced was blood. Receptor source: a man between 18 and 29 years old in good health.

The CDR3 region is CASSYELASGTDTQYF. The CDR3 DNA reads TGTGCCAGCAGCTACGAACTGGCTAGCGGCACAGATACGCAGTATTTT. The chain links TRBV11-1 to TRBJ2-3, with D possibly matching TRBD2 (6 bases). CDR3 length: 16 amino acids. V was pared by 4 bases and J by 1 base, with 15 bases between. Germline V gives CDR1 SGHAT, CDR2 FQDESV (reference sequence).

CDR3 sequence reads: CSVEGVIDTQYF. The CDR3 DNA sequence: TGCAGCGTTGAGGGTGTGATTGATACGCAGTATTTT. This chain connects TRBV29-1 to TRBJ2-3; no firm D call. CDR3 length equals 12 residues. V was shortened by 3 bases and J by 6 bases, with 10 bases between the two germline ends. CDR1 is SQVTM, CDR2 ANQGSEA, per germline.

Many counts were recorded for this clonotype. This chain uses TRBV20-1 with TRBJ2-5; D is possibly TRBD1 or TRBD2 (6 bases each). This CDR3 has 14 amino acids. Germline V gene sequence: CDR1 DFQATT, CDR2 SNEGSKA (reference sequence). The germline V and J ends were trimmed by 6 bases and 4 bases, with 18 bases remaining between them. The CDR3 spells CSAGQPRGTETQYF. The CDR3 coding sequence is TGCAGTGCCGGACAGCCGCGGGGAACAGAGACCCAGTACTTC.

The table lists this clonotype with many counts. The J gene is TRBJ2-1, the V gene TRBV20-1; D unresolved. The CDR3 runs to 12 residues. Germline V gene sequence: CDR1 DFQATT, CDR2 SNEGSKA (reference sequence). Trimming removed 1 base at V and 5 bases at J, with 6 bases between. The CDR3 DNA reads as TGCAGTGCTAGAGGTGTCCACAATGAGCAGTTCTTC. Protein product: CSARGVHNEQFF.

A few counts support this clonotype. The chain employs TRBV7-2 and TRBJ2-2; tentative D call: TRBD1 (6 bases). V was shortened by 1 base and J by 2 bases, with 11 bases between the two germline ends. The CDR3 loop spans 16 amino acids. Germline V gene lookup returns CDR1 SGHTA and CDR2 FQGNSA. This CDR3 reads CASSLDLDSNTGELFF. CDR3 sequence (DNA): TGTGCCAGCAGCTTAGATCTGGACAGTAACACCGGGGAGCTGTTTTTT.

The rearrangement links TRBV12-3 or TRBV12-4 to TRBJ1-5, with 10 bases fitting TRBD1. The V segment lost 6 bases and the J segment 5 bases; nucleotides outside the gene matches: 7. The CDR3 sequence is 15 residues long. The CDR3 spells CASSPMGTGDQPQHF. The CDR3 bases are TGTGCCAGCAGCCCTATGGGGACAGGGGATCAGCCCCAGCATTTT.

V usage is TRBV4-3 and J usage is TRBJ2-3; 7 bases fit TRBD2. CDR1 and CDR2 from the germline V gene are LGHNA and YSLEER. This CDR3 comprises 16 residues. Trimming cost V 0 bases and J 5 bases; bases outside gene matches: 8. CDR3 residues: CASSQEVGGGGDTQYF. In DNA, the CDR3 is TGCGCCAGCAGCCAAGAAGTGGGCGGGGGTGGAGATACGCAGTATTTT.

This clonotype was counted ten times or more. This chain joins TRBV7-2 and TRBJ1-2, with 10 bases that match TRBD1. Germline values: CDR1 SGHTA, CDR2 FQGNSA. The junction had 7 bases not matched to a gene; V was cut back by 4 bases and J by 8 bases. The CDR3 contains 14 residues. The CDR3, as DNA: TGTGCCAGCAGCTCCGGGACAGGGGCTTACGGCTACACCTTC. It specifies CASSSGTGAYGYTF.

This clonotype was counted only a few times. V usage is TRBV4-1 and J usage is TRBJ2-5; TRBD1 is a possible D gene (6 bases). The CDR3 consists of 16 residues. Germline V gives CDR1 MGHRA, CDR2 YSYEKL. Trimming cost V 4 bases and J 5 bases, with 20 bases left between them. The CDR3 DNA reads as TGCGCCAGCAGCCTAAGGCCAGCACAGGGAGCGGAGACCCAGTACTTC. This encodes CASSLRPAQGAETQYF.

Points on this clonotype: A much larger clone differs by one base, so this may be a read error. V and J are TRBV12-3 or TRBV12-4 and TRBJ2-1, with D possibly being TRBD1 or TRBD2 (6 bases each). This CDR3 is built from 14 residues. V was shortened by 6 bases and J by 6 bases, with 15 bases between the two germline ends. The CDR3 here is CASRGGPASNEQFF. The DNA of the CDR3 is TGTGCCAGCAGAGGGGGGCCTGCCTCCAATGAGCAGTTCTTC.

The genes are TRBV10-3 and TRBJ2-3; weak D call: TRBD2 (5 bases). Germline V gene data show CDR1 as ENHRY and CDR2 as SYGVKD. This CDR3 comprises 11 residues. Trimming shortened V by 11 bases and J by 8 bases, and 14 bases separated the two germline ends. In nucleotides, the CDR3 is TGTGCCGTCAAGGACTTCGGTACGCAGTATTTT. Its protein is CAVKDFGTQYF.

This clonotype was counted ten times or more. The chain joins TRBV11-3 to TRBJ2-3; TRBD2 agrees at 10 bases. Germline V gene lookup returns CDR1 SGHNT and CDR2 YENEEA. CDR3 length equals 15 residues. V gave up 3 bases and J gave up 5 bases; unmatched junction bases: 5. CDR3 sequence: CASSFQRGGRDTQYF. The CDR3 DNA sequence: TGTGCCAGCAGCTTTCAGCGGGGGGGCAGAGATACGCAGTATTTT.

The rearrangement links TRBV4-3 to TRBJ1-6, with D unresolved. The CDR3 consists of 16 residues. The germline V gene encodes CDR1 LGHNA and CDR2 YSLEER. The V and J ends lost 5 bases and 8 bases respectively, with 19 bases between them. CDR3 loop: CASSSYAPNTHSPLHF. Here the CDR3 DNA reads TGCGCCAGCAGCTCATACGCCCCAAATACCCATTCACCCCTCCACTTT.

This chain joins TRBV7-2 and TRBJ2-5; possibly TRBD1 or TRBD2 for D (5 bases each). CDR1 is SGHTA, CDR2 FQGNSA, per germline. CDR3 length equals 13 residues. The V and J ends lost 5 bases and 4 bases respectively, with 11 bases between them. CDR3 sequence (DNA): TGTGCCAGCAGCCAGAGGGGCAGAGAGACCCAGTACTTC. Encoded protein: CASSQRGRETQYF.

This clonotype was seen a few times. The V gene is TRBV7-9, the J gene TRBJ2-3; 12 positions match TRBD2. Per the germline V gene, CDR1 is SEHNR and CDR2 is FQNEAQ (reference sequence). The CDR3 has 18 residues. The V gene end was trimmed by 1 base and the J gene end by 0 bases; junction bases not matched to a gene: 5. For the CDR3, the DNA is TGTGCCAGCAGCTTAGTCCGGACTAGCGGGGAAAGCACAGATACGCAGTATTTT. It specifies CASSLVRTSGESTDTQYF.

For this clonotype: An end of the junction does not agree with germline; a read error may underlie this. V is TRBV6-1 and J is TRBJ1-1; maybe TRBD1 (5 bases). This CDR3 spans 18 amino acids. Germline CDR1 is MNHNS and CDR2 is SASEGT. The DNA of the CDR3 is TGCGCCAGCAGTGCCGGCACAGGATTTGGCGGCTTGGGCACTGAAGCTTTCTTT. Its protein product is CASSAGTGFGGLGTEAFF.